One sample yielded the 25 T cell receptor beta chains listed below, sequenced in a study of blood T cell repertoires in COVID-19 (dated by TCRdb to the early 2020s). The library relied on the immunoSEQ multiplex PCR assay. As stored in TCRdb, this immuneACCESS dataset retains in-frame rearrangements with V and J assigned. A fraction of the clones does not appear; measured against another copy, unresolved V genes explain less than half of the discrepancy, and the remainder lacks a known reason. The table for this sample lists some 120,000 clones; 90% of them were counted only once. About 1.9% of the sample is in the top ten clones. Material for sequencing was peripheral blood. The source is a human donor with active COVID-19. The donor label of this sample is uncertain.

The CDR3 DNA reads as TGTGCCAGCAGTCTTAGCGGGGGGCCGAACAATGAGCAGTTCTTC. Translation: CASSLSGGPNNEQFF. The genes are TRBV4-2 and TRBJ2-1; the match to TRBD2 covers 10 bases. This CDR3 has 15 amino acids. Germline trimming cut 6 bases from V and 5 bases from J; bases unmatched to any gene: 7. Germline CDR1 and CDR2: LGHNA and YNFKEQ.

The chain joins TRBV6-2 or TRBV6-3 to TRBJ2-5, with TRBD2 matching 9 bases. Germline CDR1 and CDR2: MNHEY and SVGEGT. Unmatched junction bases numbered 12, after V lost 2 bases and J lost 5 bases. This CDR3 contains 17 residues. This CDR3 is CASSYMAGGLPVETQYF. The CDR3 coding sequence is TGTGCCAGCAGTTACATGGCGGGGGGGCTCCCTGTGGAGACCCAGTACTTC.

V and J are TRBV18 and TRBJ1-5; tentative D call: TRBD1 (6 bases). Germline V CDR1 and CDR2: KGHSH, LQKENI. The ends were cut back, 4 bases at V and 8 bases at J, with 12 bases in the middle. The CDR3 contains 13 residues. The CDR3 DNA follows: TGTGCCAGCTCACTACAGGGCGGCGAGCCCCAGCATTTT. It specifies CASSLQGGEPQHF.

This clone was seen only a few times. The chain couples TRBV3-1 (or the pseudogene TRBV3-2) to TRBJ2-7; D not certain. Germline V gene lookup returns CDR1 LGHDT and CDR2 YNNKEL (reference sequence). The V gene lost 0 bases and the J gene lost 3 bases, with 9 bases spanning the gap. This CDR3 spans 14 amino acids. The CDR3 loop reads CASSQDLGFYEQYF. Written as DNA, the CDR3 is TGTGCCAGCAGCCAAGATCTCGGGTTCTACGAGCAGTACTTC.

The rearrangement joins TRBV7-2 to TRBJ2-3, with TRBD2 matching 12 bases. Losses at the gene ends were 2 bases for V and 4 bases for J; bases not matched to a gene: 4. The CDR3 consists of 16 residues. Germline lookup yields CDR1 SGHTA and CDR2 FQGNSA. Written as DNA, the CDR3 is TGTGCCAGCAGCTTACTACTAGCGGGGGGCGCAGATACGCAGTATTTT. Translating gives CASSLLLAGGADTQYF.

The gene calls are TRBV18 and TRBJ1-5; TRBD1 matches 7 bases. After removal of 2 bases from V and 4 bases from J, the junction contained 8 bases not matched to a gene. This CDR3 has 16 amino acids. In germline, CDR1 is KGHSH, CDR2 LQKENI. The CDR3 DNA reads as TGTGCCAGCTCACCAGATCGGCACAGGGGAAATCAGCCCCAGCATTTT. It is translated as CASSPDRHRGNQPQHF.

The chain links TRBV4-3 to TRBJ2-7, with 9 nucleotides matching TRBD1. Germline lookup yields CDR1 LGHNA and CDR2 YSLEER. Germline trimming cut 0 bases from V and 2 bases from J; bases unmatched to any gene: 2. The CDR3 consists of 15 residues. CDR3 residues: CASSQERTGAYEQYF. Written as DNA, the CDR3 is TGCGCCAGCAGCCAAGAGAGGACAGGGGCCTACGAGCAGTACTTC.

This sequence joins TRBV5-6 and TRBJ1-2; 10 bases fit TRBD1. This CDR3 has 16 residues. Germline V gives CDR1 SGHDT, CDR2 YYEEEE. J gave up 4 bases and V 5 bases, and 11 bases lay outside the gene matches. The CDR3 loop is CASRSPGQGKFYGYTF. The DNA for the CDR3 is TGTGCCAGCAGGTCGCCGGGACAGGGGAAATTCTATGGCTACACCTTC.

In DNA form, the CDR3 reads TGTGCCAGCAGCAAAGTCCGTGGGGGACAGGTCTTTGGCACAGATACGCAGTATTTT. It yields the protein CASSKVRGGQVFGTDTQYF. This sequence joins TRBV21-1 and TRBJ2-3; TRBD1 was called by the table and not checked on the DNA. TRBV21-1 is reported as a pseudogene. The CDR3 is 19 amino acids.

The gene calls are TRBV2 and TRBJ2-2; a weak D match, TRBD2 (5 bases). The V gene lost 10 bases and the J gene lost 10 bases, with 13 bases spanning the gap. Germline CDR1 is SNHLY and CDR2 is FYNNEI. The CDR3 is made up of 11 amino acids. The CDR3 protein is CAIRPREELFF. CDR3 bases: TGTGCCATTAGGCCTCGGGAGGAGCTGTTTTTT.

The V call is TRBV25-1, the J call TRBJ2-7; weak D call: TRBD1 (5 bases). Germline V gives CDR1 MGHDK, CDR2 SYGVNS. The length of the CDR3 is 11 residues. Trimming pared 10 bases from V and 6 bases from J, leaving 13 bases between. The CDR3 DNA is TGTGCCACCGCCAGGGTCGGCGAGCAGTACTTC. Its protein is CATARVGEQYF.

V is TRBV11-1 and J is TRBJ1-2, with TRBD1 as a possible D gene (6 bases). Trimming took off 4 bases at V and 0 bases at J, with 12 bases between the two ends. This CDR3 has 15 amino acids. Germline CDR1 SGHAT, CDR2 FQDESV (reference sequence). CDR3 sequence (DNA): TGTGCCAGCAGCTACCGGACAGTAGCTAACTATGGCTACACCTTC. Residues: CASSYRTVANYGYTF.

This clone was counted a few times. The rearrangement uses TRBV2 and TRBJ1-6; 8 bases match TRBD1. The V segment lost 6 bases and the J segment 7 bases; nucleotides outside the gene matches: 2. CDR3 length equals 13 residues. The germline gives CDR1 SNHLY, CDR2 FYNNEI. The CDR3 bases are TGTGCCAGCAGGGGACAGGAAAATTCACCCCTCCACTTT. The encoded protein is CASRGQENSPLHF.

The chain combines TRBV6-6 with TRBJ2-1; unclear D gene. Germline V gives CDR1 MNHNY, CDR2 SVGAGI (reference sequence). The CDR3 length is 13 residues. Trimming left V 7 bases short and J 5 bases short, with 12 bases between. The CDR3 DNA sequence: TGTGCCAGCAACCGCTTAAGCCACAATGAGCAGTTCTTC. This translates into CASNRLSHNEQFF.

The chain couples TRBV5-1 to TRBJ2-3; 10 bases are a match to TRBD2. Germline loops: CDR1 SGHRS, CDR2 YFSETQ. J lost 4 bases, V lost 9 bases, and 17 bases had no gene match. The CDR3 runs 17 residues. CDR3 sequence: CATSQAQLAGYSDTQYF. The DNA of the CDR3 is TGCGCCACCTCACAAGCCCAACTAGCGGGGTATTCAGATACGCAGTATTTT.

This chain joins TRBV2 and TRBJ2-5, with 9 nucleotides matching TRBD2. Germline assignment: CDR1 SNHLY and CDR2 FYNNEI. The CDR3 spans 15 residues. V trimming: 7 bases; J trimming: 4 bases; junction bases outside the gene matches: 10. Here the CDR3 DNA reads TGTGCCAGCAATGATAGCGGGGGCGAGGGAGAGACCCAGTACTTC. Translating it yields CASNDSGGEGETQYF. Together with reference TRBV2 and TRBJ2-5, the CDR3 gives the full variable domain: EPEVTQTPSHQVTQMGQEVILRCVPISNHLYFYWYRQILGQKVEFLVSFYNNEISEKSEIFDDQFSVERPDGSNFTLKIRSTKLEDSAMYFCASNDSGGEGETQYFGPGTRLLVL.

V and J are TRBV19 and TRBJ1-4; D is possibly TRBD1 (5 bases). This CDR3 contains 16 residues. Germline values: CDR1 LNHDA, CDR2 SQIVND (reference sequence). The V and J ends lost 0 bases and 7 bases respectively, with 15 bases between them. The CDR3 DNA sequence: TGTGCCAGTAGTATAGATCCCCGCAGGCAGGGTGAAAAACTGTTTTTT. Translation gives CASSIDPRRQGEKLFF.

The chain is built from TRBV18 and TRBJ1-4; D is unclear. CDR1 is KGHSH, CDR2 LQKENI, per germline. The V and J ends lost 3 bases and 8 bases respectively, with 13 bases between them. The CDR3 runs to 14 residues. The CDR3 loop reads CASSPRGSREKLFF. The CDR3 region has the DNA TGTGCCAGCTCACCCCGAGGGTCGCGGGAAAAACTGTTTTTT.

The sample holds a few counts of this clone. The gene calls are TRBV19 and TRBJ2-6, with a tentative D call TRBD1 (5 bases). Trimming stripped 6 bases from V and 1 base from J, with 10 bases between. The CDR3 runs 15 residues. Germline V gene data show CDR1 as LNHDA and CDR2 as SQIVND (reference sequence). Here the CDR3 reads CASSNTGSGANVLTF. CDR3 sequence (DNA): TGTGCCAGTAGCAATACAGGATCTGGGGCCAACGTCCTGACTTTC.

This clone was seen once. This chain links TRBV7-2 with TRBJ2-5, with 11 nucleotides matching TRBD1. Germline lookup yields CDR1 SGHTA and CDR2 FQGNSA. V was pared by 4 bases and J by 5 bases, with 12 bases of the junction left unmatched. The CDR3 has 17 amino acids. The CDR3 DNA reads TGTGCCAGCAGCTCGGGGGCCGGGACAGGGGGTCGGGAGACCCAGTACTTC. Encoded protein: CASSSGAGTGGRETQYF.

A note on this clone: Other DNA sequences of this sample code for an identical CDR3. The CDR3 reads CASSLDRNTEAFF. CDR3 coding DNA: TGTGCCAGCAGCTTAGACAGGAACACTGAAGCTTTCTTT. This rearrangement joins TRBV11-2 to TRBJ1-1; D remains unclear. The CDR3 extends over 13 amino acids. V gave up 0 bases and J gave up 1 base, with 3 bases separating them. Germline lookup yields CDR1 SGHAT and CDR2 FQNNGV.

The CDR3 region has the DNA TGTGCCAGCAGTCCGGGACAAAGCTCCTACAATGAGCAGTTCTTC. Translation: CASSPGQSSYNEQFF. This rearrangement joins TRBV27 to TRBJ2-1; D is possibly TRBD1 (6 bases). V lost 5 bases, J lost 0 bases, and 11 bases lay in between. This CDR3 is 15 amino acids long. Germline assignment: CDR1 MNHEY and CDR2 SMNVEV (reference sequence).

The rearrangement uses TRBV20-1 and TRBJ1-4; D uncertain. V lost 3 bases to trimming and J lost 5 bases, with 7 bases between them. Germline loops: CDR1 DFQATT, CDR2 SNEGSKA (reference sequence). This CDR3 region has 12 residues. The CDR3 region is CSASPRNEKLFF. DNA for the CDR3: TGCAGTGCTAGTCCGAGAAATGAAAAACTGTTTTTT.

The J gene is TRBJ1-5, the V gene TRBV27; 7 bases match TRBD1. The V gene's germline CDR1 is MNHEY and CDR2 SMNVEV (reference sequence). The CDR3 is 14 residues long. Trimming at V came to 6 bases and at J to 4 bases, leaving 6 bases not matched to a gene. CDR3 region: CASSLETGNQPQHF. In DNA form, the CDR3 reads TGTGCCAGCAGCTTAGAGACAGGGAATCAGCCCCAGCATTTT.

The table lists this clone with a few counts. This CDR3 is CASSNPRVHDQYNEQFF. As DNA, the CDR3 is TGTGCCAGTAGTAACCCCAGGGTCCACGACCAATACAATGAGCAGTTCTTC. The V gene is TRBV19, the J gene TRBJ2-1; D possibly corresponds to TRBD1 (5 bases). V gave up 4 bases and J gave up 4 bases, with 20 bases separating them. This CDR3 is 17 amino acids long. Per the germline V gene, CDR1 is LNHDA and CDR2 is SQIVND (reference sequence).